This T cell receptor (beta chain) emerged from a study of control samples from healthy donors and cancer patients. The V and J ends lost 3 bases and 4 bases, in that order; junction bases with no gene match: 7. The CDR3 consists of 15 residues. Germline V CDR1 and CDR2: WSHSY, SAAADI. The method was immunoSEQ multiplex PCR; TCRdb's version includes in-frame clones alone and lacks a portion of them. The sample contains around 190,000 clones, approximately 92% of which appear only once. This sequence joins TRBV10-2 and TRBJ1-2, with TRBD1 matching over 8 bases. Sequencing was performed on blood. This clonotype originated in a man under 40 in good health. CDR3 coding DNA: TGCGCCAGCAGTGACCGGGACAGGCCTCCCTATGGCTACACCTTC. Protein: CASSDRDRPPYGYTF.